This T cell receptor beta chain was retrieved from a study of PD-1 blockade in classical Hodgkin lymphoma (dated by TCRdb to the early 2020s). Study-wide context: Nivolumab dosing was 3 mg/kg intravenously every 2 weeks, continuing until either disease progression or unacceptable toxicity. A peripheral blood immune signature of response to PD-1 blockade in classical Hodgkin lymphoma was defined using TCR beta sequencing and CyTOF. Points the paper makes about the study in general: CD4+ but not CD8+ TCR diversity rose significantly by C4D1 (p=0.0027 vs p=0.16), most apparent in complete responders (p=0.02). The study covered only a single clinical trial cohort, and the causes of the repertoire differences, possibly disease activity or prior therapy, were still not defined. Baseline TCR diversity was reported to be lower in newly diagnosed patients than in healthy donors and to be lower still in relapsed/refractory patients. Lower diversity was observed in patients in whom nivolumab was started less than 1 year after ASCT, and these patients were excluded from later analyses so that confounding by immune reconstitution would be avoided. Trial patients achieving complete response had baseline diversity similar to newly diagnosed patients, whereas partial responders and progressors had significantly lower diversity.

From cysteine to phenylalanine, the CDR3 is 10 amino acids long. Only the CDR3 region is kept as DNA, spanning 30 bases read in frame from base 1. CDR1 and CDR2, looked up from the germline V gene (reference sequence), are MNHEY and SMNVEV. V drops 5 bases and J drops 4 bases, leaving 3 bases in between. The time point label on this specimen signifies: cycle 4 day 1 (C4D1), after more than five weeks of nivolumab. All trial patients had relapsed after autologous stem cell transplantation, with cohorts A, B and C differing in prior brentuximab vedotin exposure. The trial cohort was composed of around 60 patients with relapsed/refractory classical Hodgkin lymphoma, for whom complete response, partial response or progressive disease was recorded as best overall response. Trial patients were treated with single-agent nivolumab in the multi-cohort phase II CheckMate 205 trial. An independent review committee assessed best overall response by applying the 2007 International Working Group response criteria. Trial PBMCs were collected immediately before nivolumab initiation (C1D1) and during therapy at cycle 2 day 1 and cycle 4 day 1. Peripheral blood was collected in 8 mL Vacutainer Cell Preparation Tubes, from which PBMCs were isolated by centrifugation and then cryopreserved.

Genomic DNA was extracted with the Qiagen DNeasy kit from unsorted PBMCs and from negatively selected CD4+ and CD8+ fractions. TCR beta CDR3 regions were subjected to amplification by immunoSEQ multiplex PCR with primers that anneal to V and J segments. A synthetic immune receptor repertoire was used to minimize amplification bias, and any residual bias was removed computationally once sequencing was done. The study's processing was this. Custom Python scripts were used to quantify repertoire diversity as the Shannon entropy index. Unsorted, CD4+ and CD8+ repertoires were analyzed separately, except in combined analyses where CD4+ and CD8+ sequences were merged in silico. A clone was considered expanded if an increase in frequency of at least 2-fold after treatment relative to C1D1 was found, and a pseudocount of 0.5 was applied to clones undetected at baseline. Singleton clones were defined as clones with 0 or 1 copy at C1D1, and non-singleton clones were defined as clones with 2 or more copies. Clones expanded in unsorted samples were labelled as CD4+, CD8+ or unknown by matching protein sequences in sorted samples from the same patient. Wilcoxon tests were applied to paired samples to test diversity changes from C1D1 to C4D1. In TCRdb, the immuneACCESS table is reduced to in-frame sequences with V and J assigned. These tables do not hold every clone; where another copy was compared, an unresolved V gene accounts for under half, and the others remain unexplained. V and J calls and clone size are copied from that table; D and trimming were computed from the DNA. The sample includes more than 85,000 clones, with roughly nine tenths observed a single time. In total, the top ten clones hold 15% to 20% of the sample.

Comments on this clone: Its specific antigen is unknown. No base qualities exist here, and no much larger clone lies one base off it.

The starting material was peripheral blood mononuclear cells (PBMCs), obtained before the fourth cycle of nivolumab. The receptor chain draws on TRBV27 and TRBJ2-7; the D gene lacks a confident call. This receptor was identified in a human donor with classical Hodgkin lymphoma. The sequenced DNA: TGTGCCAGCAGTGCTTACGAGCAGTACTTC. Its translation is CASSAYEQYF.